This TCR beta chain was sequenced for a study of PD-L1 blockade in urothelial cancer. For the study at large: Per blood sample, T cells had a median of roughly 150,000. Regarding the study as a whole: Having blood TCR clonality under the median before treatment predicted better survival.

The CDR3 contains 14 residues. The germline gives CDR1 SGDLS, CDR2 YYNGEE. The V gene end was trimmed by 3 bases and the J gene end by 9 bases; junction bases not matched to a gene: 10. Measured with immunoSEQ multiplex PCR; TCRdb has only the in-frame clones, and not every one. The data contain about 95,000 clones, around 87% of them singletons. A word on this clone: The antigen remains unidentified.

Time point noted: pretreatment peripheral blood. The material was PBMCs, obtained around atezolizumab (anti-PD-L1) treatment. The chain employs TRBV9 and TRBJ2-3; the match to TRBD1 covers 7 bases. The source of this sequence is a man aged 55 to 70 with urothelial cancer. CDR3 sequence: CASSATQGVWTQYF. The CDR3 DNA is TGTGCCAGCAGCGCAACCCAGGGGGTATGGACGCAGTATTTT.